A selection of T cell receptor beta chains follows, all from one sample in a study of T cells in Graves' hyperthyroidism and ophthalmopathy. TCRdb independently ran MiXCR on the multiplex PCR reads; one entry per CDR3 protein. The sample holds under 400,000 distinct CDR3 sequences, 13% to 15% seen once. Sequenced material: blood. The receptors stem from a woman in her sixties or seventies with Graves' ophthalmopathy. Both conserved end residues are part of each CDR3. The D gene is left open where the match is weak. Size tells how often a clone was seen (once, few, many) or the class of an expanded clone, and some rows leave it out.

>TRBJ2-7|many|-|TRBV11-2
CASSPRPDAYEQYF
TGTGCCAGCAGCCCACGACCGGATGCCTACGAGCAGTACTTC
>TRBJ2-3|-|TRBD2|TRBV6-1
CASSVAGSTDTQYF
TGTGCCAGCAGTGTAGCGGGTAGCACAGATACGCAGTATTTT
>TRBJ2-5|many|-|TRBV6-1
CASTEGETQYF
TGTGCCAGCACAGAGGGAGAGACCCAGTACTTC
>TRBJ2-3|many|TRBD2|TRBV28
CASSIMGLQTDTQYF
TGTGCCAGCAGTATTATGGGACTACAAACAGATACGCAGTATTTT
>TRBJ1-1|many|TRBD1|TRBV11-2
CASSLVGGPTEAFF
TGTGCCAGCAGCTTAGTAGGGGGCCCCACTGAAGCTTTCTTT
>TRBJ2-1|-|-|TRBV27
CASRPDHSYNEQFF
TGTGCCAGCAGGCCCGACCACTCCTACAATGAGCAGTTCTTC
>TRBJ1-1|many|-|TRBV6-1
CASKEGINTEAFF
TGTGCCAGCAAGGAGGGAATAAACACTGAAGCTTTCTTT
>TRBJ2-7|many|-|TRBV6-1
CASSIFLGGVTYEQYF
TGTGCCAGCAGCATTTTCCTGGGCGGGGTAACCTACGAGCAGTACTTC
>TRBJ2-3|-|TRBD2|TRBV6-1
CASSRTKGASSGTGQDTQYF
TGTGCCAGCAGTCGGACTAAGGGTGCTTCCAGCGGGACCGGGCAAGATACGCAGTATTTT
>TRBJ2-3|-|TRBD1|TRBV29-1
CSVQTGGTDTQYF
TGCAGCGTCCAGACAGGGGGAACAGATACGCAGTATTTT
>TRBJ1-6|few|-|TRBV3-1
CASSQVVDSPLHF
TGTGCCAGCAGCCAAGTTGTAGATTCACCCCTCCACTTT
>TRBJ2-6|few|-|TRBV6-1
CASREHRSGANVLTF
TGTGCCAGCAGGGAACATCGCTCTGGGGCCAACGTCCTGACTTTC
>TRBJ2-1|-|-|TRBV7-2
CASSFSVSYNEQFF
TGTGCCAGCAGCTTTTCCGTTTCCTACAATGAGCAGTTCTTC
>TRBJ2-3|many|TRBD1|TRBV7-3
CASSASTGVDTQYF
TGTGCCAGCAGCGCGTCGACAGGGGTTGATACGCAGTATTTT
>TRBJ2-2|-|TRBD2|TRBV9
CASSVRAGANTGELFF
TGTGCCAGCAGCGTACGAGCGGGGGCGAACACCGGGGAGCTGTTTTTT
>TRBJ2-1|-|TRBD2|TRBV5-4
CASSLGGLAGDNEQFF
TGTGCCAGCAGCTTGGGGGGACTAGCGGGAGACAATGAGCAGTTCTTC
>TRBJ2-3|-|-|TRBV24-1
CAAGTTSTDTQYF
TGTGCGGCCGGGACCACTAGCACAGATACGCAGTATTTT
>TRBJ2-1|many|TRBD1|TRBV7-3
CASSPKRQGHSYNEQFF
TGTGCCAGCAGCCCGAAAAGACAGGGCCACTCCTACAATGAGCAGTTCTTC
>TRBJ2-4|few|TRBD2|TRBV7-2
CASSPTSGSAKNIQYF
TGTGCCAGCAGCCCTACTAGCGGGAGTGCCAAAAACATTCAGTACTTC
>TRBJ2-7|few|TRBD2|TRBV10-3
CAIRPGLAGAEQYF
TGTGCCATCAGGCCGGGACTAGCGGGTGCCGAGCAGTACTTC
>TRBJ2-1|many|TRBD2|TRBV5-5
CASSRTSGEVREQFF
TGTGCCAGCAGCAGGACTAGCGGGGAGGTGAGGGAGCAGTTCTTC
>TRBJ2-3|-|-|TRBV19
CASSTRTNRGTDTQYF
TGTGCCAGTAGTACCCGAACCAACAGGGGCACAGATACGCAGTATTTT
>TRBJ2-7|many|-|TRBV3-1
CASSQASLVEQYF
TGTGCCAGCAGCCAGGCTAGCCTCGTCGAGCAGTACTTC
>TRBJ1-1|-|TRBD1|TRBV9
CASSEPSQGGTTEAFF
TGTGCCAGCAGCGAGCCTTCACAGGGGGGAACAACTGAAGCTTTCTTT
>TRBJ2-7|many|-|TRBV13
CASSSGPTKLISYEQYF
TGTGCCAGCAGCTCCGGCCCGACAAAGCTCATTTCCTACGAGCAGTACTTC
>TRBJ2-1|few|TRBD2|TRBV25-1
CASSSTSGMEQFF
TGTGCCAGCAGTTCGACTAGCGGGATGGAGCAGTTCTTC
>TRBJ2-1|many|TRBD2|TRBV20-1
CSARAASGYNEQFF
TGCAGTGCTAGAGCGGCTAGCGGTTACAATGAGCAGTTCTTC
>TRBJ2-1|many|-|TRBV6-2/TRBV6-3
CASSPRQRDEQFF
TGTGCCAGCAGTCCCCGACAGCGAGATGAGCAGTTCTTC
>TRBJ1-2|-|-|TRBV7-2
CASRSPGIWNYGYTF
TGTGCCAGTAGATCCCCAGGAATTTGGAACTATGGCTACACCTTC
>TRBJ2-7|many|TRBD2|TRBV28
CASSFILAGTYEQYF
TGTGCCAGCAGTTTTATTCTAGCGGGAACCTACGAGCAGTACTTC
>TRBJ2-3|many|-|TRBV24-1
CATSVGSTDTQYF
TGTGCCACCAGCGTTGGAAGCACAGATACGCAGTATTTT
>TRBJ2-2|few|-|TRBV5-1
CASSIQGHTGELFF
TGCGCCAGCAGCATCCAGGGGCACACCGGGGAGCTGTTTTTT
>TRBJ2-1|few|-|TRBV4-1
CASSPRGRIDSSSYNEQFF
TGCGCCAGCAGCCCGCGTGGGAGGATTGACTCGAGCTCCTACAATGAGCAGTTCTTC
>TRBJ2-7|many|TRBD2|TRBV27
CASRKRLAESYEQYF
TGTGCCAGCAGAAAACGACTAGCGGAATCCTACGAGCAGTACTTC
>TRBJ2-7|many|-|TRBV18
CASSLPEWNEQYF
TGTGCCAGCTCCCTACCTGAATGGAACGAGCAGTACTTC
>TRBJ2-7|many|TRBD2|TRBV3-1
CASSQDGLAVYPGEQYF
TGTGCCAGCAGCCAAGATGGACTAGCGGTTTACCCCGGGGAGCAGTACTTC
>TRBJ2-7|-|TRBD2|TRBV12-3/TRBV12-4
CASSLSSTSPYEQYF
TGTGCCAGCAGTTTATCGTCGACTAGCCCGTACGAGCAGTACTTC
>TRBJ1-1|many|TRBD1|TRBV30
CAWSAGQGYTEAFF
TGTGCCTGGAGTGCAGGACAGGGCTACACTGAAGCTTTCTTT
>TRBJ2-2|many|TRBD1|TRBV28
CASKTGGTGELFF
TGTGCCAGCAAGACAGGGGGAACCGGGGAGCTGTTTTTT
>TRBJ2-3|few|TRBD2|TRBV5-1
CASSLAAGATDTQYF
TGCGCCAGCAGCTTGGCAGCGGGAGCCACAGATACGCAGTATTTT
>TRBJ2-1|-|-|TRBV24-1
CATRGESANEQFF
TGTGCCACAAGGGGGGAGAGTGCCAATGAGCAGTTCTTC
>TRBJ2-2|-|-|TRBV2
CATREGSDTGELFF
TGTGCCACCCGTGAGGGGAGCGACACCGGGGAGCTGTTTTTT
>TRBJ1-6|many|-|TRBV5-6
CASSLPAGSNSPLHF
TGTGCCAGCAGCTTGCCGGCAGGGAGTAATTCACCCCTCCACTTT
>TRBJ2-7|many|-|TRBV28
CASSLLKGDEQYF
TGTGCCAGCAGTTTATTAAAGGGGGACGAGCAGTACTTC